The rows below give T cell receptor beta chains drawn from one sample of a study of blood T cell repertoires in COVID-19. Assay: immunoSEQ multiplex PCR; the TCRdb copy retains only in-frame clones and omits some. Of 300,000 or so clones in the sample, around 87% were seen once. Material for sequencing was peripheral blood. The receptors stem from a woman between 45 and 60 years old who had recovered from COVID-19. The CDR3 runs from the conserved cysteine through the conserved F or W. Only some rows state a clone size, as once, few, many or a class for expanded clones.

CDR3,V,J,size
CASSVRLDRTGELFF,TRBV5-1,TRBJ2-2,NA
CAISEFETSVMSGANVLTF,TRBV10-3,TRBJ2-6,NA
CASSLYLAGGTDTQYF,TRBV5-1,TRBJ2-3,NA
CATSTRTGSGNTIYF,TRBV15,TRBJ1-3,once
CASSPPGQGDIYGYTF,TRBV19,TRBJ1-2,few
CASRGGLSTDTQYF,TRBV5-1,TRBJ2-3,NA
CASRAQGSNQPQHF,TRBV2,TRBJ1-5,few
CASSLVGGAADNEQFF,TRBV28,TRBJ2-1,NA
CASSTFPSYNEQFF,TRBV7-9,TRBJ2-1,NA
CASSSGRGNTGELFF,TRBV19,TRBJ2-2,NA
CASSQRQMNTEAFF,TRBV3-1/TRBV3-2,TRBJ1-1,NA
CASRGPLGADTQYF,TRBV6-6,TRBJ2-3,NA
CASTLGSYGYTF,TRBV7-9,TRBJ1-2,once
CASSESGAETYNEQFF,TRBV10-1,TRBJ2-1,NA
CASSPRVGGAREQYF,TRBV5-6,TRBJ2-7,NA
CASSSTASSTDTQYF,TRBV6-5,TRBJ2-3,once
CATKYAGANEKLFF,TRBV15,TRBJ1-4,NA
CATSRDRGQGYTF,TRBV15,TRBJ1-2,NA
CASSRPGLAGGRETQYF,TRBV6-2/TRBV6-3,TRBJ2-5,NA
CASSFEGTITSGNTIYF,TRBV5-4,TRBJ1-3,NA
CATSSAPSGSTYEQYF,TRBV15,TRBJ2-7,NA
CASSLVSDEQFF,TRBV5-1,TRBJ2-1,NA
CASSRQPGLNYEQYF,TRBV7-7,TRBJ2-7,NA
CASSVIFGGQFF,TRBV7-2,TRBJ2-1,NA
CASSERGGTDTQYF,TRBV6-1,TRBJ2-3,NA
CASSLRGTGGFQETQYF,TRBV27,TRBJ2-5,NA
CASSYVTGTPYEQYF,TRBV6-5,TRBJ2-7,NA
CASSIQRGRVTGELFF,TRBV28,TRBJ2-2,NA
CASKTGGTDTQYF,TRBV10-1,TRBJ2-3,NA
CASSRGLAGVAYEQYF,TRBV3-1/TRBV3-2,TRBJ2-7,NA
CASSSTSGEGEQYF,TRBV5-1,TRBJ2-7,NA
CASSLTGGSEQYF,TRBV12-3/TRBV12-4,TRBJ2-7,once
CASSQTLTANEKLFF,TRBV14,TRBJ1-4,NA
CASSPNRVPNTIYF,TRBV28,TRBJ1-3,NA
CASSGGSQETQYF,TRBV7-9,TRBJ2-5,NA
CASSPGVLNSPLHF,TRBV11-2,TRBJ1-6,few
CASSVALENRGPSEQYF,TRBV9,TRBJ2-7,NA
CAISDNRGGETQYF,TRBV10-3,TRBJ2-5,few
CASSVDRAGEAFF,TRBV9,TRBJ1-1,once
CASSLLSGTYEQYF,TRBV7-2,TRBJ2-7,NA
CASSFPTGNTDTQYF,TRBV5-1,TRBJ2-3,NA
CASSQRLAGGDTQYF,TRBV9,TRBJ2-3,NA
CASSLAPGGTDTQYF,TRBV7-2,TRBJ2-3,NA
CASSTVSERGLAGVHNEQFF,TRBV19,TRBJ2-1,once
CAWNLGGAEYNEQFF,TRBV30,TRBJ2-1,NA
CSVEEKGQTNYGYTF,TRBV29-1,TRBJ1-2,NA
CASSSQSGYEQYF,TRBV5-6,TRBJ2-7,NA
CASSQLQGGETQYF,TRBV14,TRBJ2-5,NA
CASSFGTGPYEQYF,TRBV27,TRBJ2-7,NA
CASSPNVAPNTEAFF,TRBV18,TRBJ1-1,few
CATSVGQGPYNEQFF,TRBV24-1,TRBJ2-1,NA
CATSRDLGLSSGANVLTF,TRBV15,TRBJ2-6,NA
CASTGIGVSNQPQHF,TRBV10-1,TRBJ1-5,NA
CASSWETSGANVLTF,TRBV28,TRBJ2-6,NA